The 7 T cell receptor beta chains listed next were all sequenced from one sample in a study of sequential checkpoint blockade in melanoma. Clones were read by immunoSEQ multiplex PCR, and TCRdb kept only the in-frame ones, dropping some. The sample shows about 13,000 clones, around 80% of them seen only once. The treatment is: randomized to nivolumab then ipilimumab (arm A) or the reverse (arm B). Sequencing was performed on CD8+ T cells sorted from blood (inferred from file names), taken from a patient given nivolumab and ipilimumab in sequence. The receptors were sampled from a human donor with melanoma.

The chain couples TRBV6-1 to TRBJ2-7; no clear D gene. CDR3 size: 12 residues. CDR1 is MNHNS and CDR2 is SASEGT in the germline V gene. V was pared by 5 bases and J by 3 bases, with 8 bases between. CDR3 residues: CASSFYSYEQYF. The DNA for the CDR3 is TGTGCCAGCAGTTTTTACAGCTACGAGCAGTACTTC.

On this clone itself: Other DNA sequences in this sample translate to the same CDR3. The CDR3 protein is CASRYSGGPTGANVLTF. As DNA, the CDR3 is TGTGCCAGCAGATACTCGGGGGGGCCCACTGGGGCCAACGTCCTGACTTTC. The chain links TRBV27 to TRBJ2-6; 8 bases agree with TRBD2. V lost 6 bases and J lost 2; bases outside the gene matches: 9. The CDR3 is made up of 17 amino acids. CDR1 and CDR2 (germline): MNHEY, SMNVEV (reference sequence).

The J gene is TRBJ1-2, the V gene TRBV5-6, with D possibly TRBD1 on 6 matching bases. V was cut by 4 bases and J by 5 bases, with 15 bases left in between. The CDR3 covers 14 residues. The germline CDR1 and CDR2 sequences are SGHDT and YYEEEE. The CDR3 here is CASSPYRAPYGYTF. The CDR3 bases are TGTGCCAGCAGCCCTTACAGGGCTCCTTATGGCTACACCTTC.

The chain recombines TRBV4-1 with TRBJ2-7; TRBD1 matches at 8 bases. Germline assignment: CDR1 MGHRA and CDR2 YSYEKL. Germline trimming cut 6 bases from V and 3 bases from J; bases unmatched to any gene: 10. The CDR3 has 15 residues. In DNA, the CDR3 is TGCGCCAGCAGTGCTACCGGGACAGGAGTCTACGAGCAGTACTTC. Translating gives CASSATGTGVYEQYF.

The CDR3 DNA follows: TGTGCCAGCAGTCTGGGACTAGCGGGGCTCAATGAGCAGTTCTTC. This encodes CASSLGLAGLNEQFF. The chain employs TRBV27 and TRBJ2-1; 13 bases are a match to TRBD2. This CDR3 region has 15 residues. Losses at the gene ends were 5 bases for V and 6 bases for J; bases not matched to a gene: 4. The germline gives CDR1 MNHEY, CDR2 SMNVEV (reference sequence).

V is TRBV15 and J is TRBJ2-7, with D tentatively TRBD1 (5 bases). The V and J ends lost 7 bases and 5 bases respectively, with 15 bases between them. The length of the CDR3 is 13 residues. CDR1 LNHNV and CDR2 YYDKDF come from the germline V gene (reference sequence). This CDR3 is CATKRRGFHEQYF. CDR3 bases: TGTGCCACCAAGCGAAGGGGTTTCCACGAGCAGTACTTC.

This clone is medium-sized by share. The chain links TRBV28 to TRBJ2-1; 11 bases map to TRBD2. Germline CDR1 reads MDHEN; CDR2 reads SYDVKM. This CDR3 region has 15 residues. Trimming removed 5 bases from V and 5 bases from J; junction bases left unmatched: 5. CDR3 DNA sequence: TGTGCCAGCAGTGCCACTAGCGGGAGCCACAATGAGCAGTTCTTC. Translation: CASSATSGSHNEQFF.